The 28 T cell receptor beta chains in this list originate from one sample, sequenced in a study of blood T cell repertoires in COVID-19. The assay was immunoSEQ multiplex PCR, and TCRdb's table has in-frame clones only and misses some. The sample holds approximately 150,000 clones, around 87% seen once. The source material was peripheral blood. The origin of the receptors is a man between 45 and 60 years old who had recovered from COVID-19.

V gene TRBV2 combines with J gene TRBJ2-1; the D gene is possibly TRBD1 (8 bases). This CDR3 contains 14 residues. The V and J ends lost 7 bases and 9 bases respectively, with 19 bases between them. CDR1 is SNHLY and CDR2 is FYNNEI in the germline V gene. The CDR3 DNA sequence: TGTGCCAGCACGAGGTACAGGGGGGGTCTTGAGCAGTTCTTC. As protein: CASTRYRGGLEQFF.

The chain uses TRBV6-5 and TRBJ2-7, with 7 bases identical to TRBD2. Germline CDR1 and CDR2: MNHEY and SVGAGI. This CDR3 has 12 amino acids. After removal of 6 bases from V and 2 bases from J, the junction contained 1 base not matched to a gene. CDR3: CASRGLAYEQYF. In DNA form, the CDR3 reads TGTGCCAGCAGAGGACTAGCCTACGAGCAGTACTTC.

The rearrangement joins TRBV7-2 to TRBJ2-4; weak D call: TRBD1 (6 bases). V was shortened by 5 bases and J by 2 bases, with 10 bases between the two germline ends. The CDR3 has 14 amino acids. Germline-derived CDR1 and CDR2 are SGHTA and FQGNSA. CDR3 residues: CASSRGHTKNIQYF. CDR3 sequence (DNA): TGTGCCAGCAGCCGGGGACATACCAAAAACATTCAGTACTTC.

The chain employs TRBV18 and TRBJ2-5; 8 bases are shared with TRBD2. J was trimmed by 0 bases and V by 3 bases; bases with no gene match: 15. The germline gives CDR1 KGHSH, CDR2 LQKENI. The CDR3 covers 19 residues. The CDR3 here is CASSPSAVGGGTYQETQYF. The CDR3 DNA follows: TGTGCCAGCTCACCTAGCGCGGTCGGCGGGGGGACGTACCAAGAGACCCAGTACTTC.

V is TRBV12-3 or TRBV12-4 and J is TRBJ2-7; D ambiguous. Trimming removed 1 base from V and 3 bases from J, with 7 bases in between. This CDR3 contains 13 residues. In DNA, the CDR3 is TGTGCCAGCAGTTTAGGGGCTTACTACGAGCAGTACTTC. Translation: CASSLGAYYEQYF.

In this sample, this clone turned up once. This rearrangement joins TRBV19 to TRBJ1-2; TRBD1 matches at 7 bases. Germline CDR1 is LNHDA and CDR2 is SQIVND (reference sequence). V shed 4 bases, J shed 0 bases, and the junction held 14 bases outside the gene matches. The CDR3 is made up of 18 amino acids. The CDR3 is CASSTFRTGVGANYGYTF. The CDR3 DNA sequence: TGTGCCAGTAGTACTTTCCGTACAGGGGTGGGAGCTAACTATGGCTACACCTTC. The variable domain in full, completed from reference TRBV19 and TRBJ1-2, reads DGGITQSPKYLFRKEGQNVTLSCEQNLNHDAMYWYRQDPGQGLRLIYYSQIVNDFQKGDIAEGYSVSREKKESFPLTVTSAQKNPTAFYLCASSTFRTGVGANYGYTFGSGTRLTVV.

The chain uses TRBV5-1 and TRBJ2-3; TRBD1 matches 9 bases. Germline trimming cut 5 bases from V and 5 bases from J; bases unmatched to any gene: 6. The CDR3 totals 14 residues. Germline V gene lookup returns CDR1 SGHRS and CDR2 YFSETQ. This CDR3 reads CASSTGTGQDTQYF. The DNA of the CDR3 is TGCGCCAGCAGTACCGGGACAGGGCAAGATACGCAGTATTTT. Complete variable domain (other parts from reference TRBV5-1 and TRBJ2-3): KAGVTQTPRYLIKTRGQQVTLSCSPISGHRSVSWYQQTPGQGLQFLFEYFSETQRNKGNFPGRFSGRQFSNSRSEMNVSTLELGDSALYLCASSTGTGQDTQYFGPGTRLTVL.

The gene calls are TRBV15 and TRBJ2-3; unclear D gene. V lost 3 bases to trimming and J lost 5 bases, with 9 bases between them. This CDR3 is 13 amino acids long. In germline, CDR1 is LNHNV, CDR2 YYDKDF (reference sequence). The CDR3 loop is CATSSQLQDTQYF. In DNA, the CDR3 is TGTGCCACCAGCAGTCAACTTCAAGATACGCAGTATTTT.

The chain employs TRBV6-5 and TRBJ2-7; 7 nucleotides agree with TRBD1. Germline CDR1 MNHEY, CDR2 SVGAGI. This CDR3 is 14 amino acids long. The V gene end was trimmed by 5 bases and the J gene end by 4 bases; junction bases not matched to a gene: 8. The CDR3 is CASSKSQGIYEQYF. The CDR3 DNA is TGTGCCAGCAGTAAATCACAGGGGATTTACGAGCAGTACTTC.

V is TRBV28 and J is TRBJ2-3, with TRBD2 identical over 10 bases. This CDR3 contains 14 residues. Germline V lookup: CDR1 MDHEN, CDR2 SYDVKM. Unmatched junction bases numbered 6, after V lost 10 bases and J lost 2 bases. The CDR3 reads CATSTSGVTDTQYF. The DNA of the CDR3 is TGTGCCACATCCACTAGCGGGGTCACAGATACGCAGTATTTT.

The rearrangement uses TRBV7-2 and TRBJ1-6; D is perhaps TRBD1 (5 bases). Germline V CDR1 and CDR2: SGHTA, FQGNSA. V dropped 6 bases and J dropped 2 bases, with 11 bases sitting between them. This CDR3 spans 15 amino acids. The CDR3 reads CASRYDSAYNSPLHF. The CDR3, as DNA: TGTGCCAGCAGATACGACAGTGCCTATAATTCACCCCTCCACTTT.

This chain joins TRBV30 and TRBJ1-2; D is possibly TRBD1 (5 bases). CDR1 is GTSNPN, CDR2 SVGIG, per germline (reference sequence). The CDR3 extends over 13 amino acids. CDR3 residues: CARSIAGNNGYTF. CDR3 DNA sequence: TGTGCTCGGTCGATCGCAGGGAATAATGGCTACACCTTC.

The chain carries TRBV28 and TRBJ1-2; D is unresolved. CDR3 length: 16 amino acids. Per germline, CDR1 MDHEN and CDR2 SYDVKM. Deletions cut 3 bases from V and 0 bases from J, with 14 bases between. CDR3 in amino acids: CASSLRPRTANYGYTF. In DNA form, the CDR3 reads TGTGCCAGCAGTTTGCGCCCCCGCACAGCTAACTATGGCTACACCTTC.

The chain couples TRBV5-1 to TRBJ2-5; 7 nucleotides agree with TRBD2. The CDR3 covers 15 residues. Germline CDR1 SGHRS, CDR2 YFSETQ. The V segment lost 0 bases and the J segment 4 bases; nucleotides outside the gene matches: 6. As DNA, the CDR3 is TGCGCCAGCAGCTTGGGAACGGGGGGTCGAGAGACCCAGTACTTC. Residues: CASSLGTGGRETQYF.

The chain couples TRBV3-1 (or the pseudogene TRBV3-2) to TRBJ2-3, with 10 bases identical to TRBD1. Germline assignment: CDR1 LGHDT and CDR2 YNNKEL (reference sequence). The CDR3 sequence is 15 residues long. The V gene end was trimmed by 2 bases and the J gene end by 3 bases; junction bases not matched to a gene: 2. CDR3 sequence (DNA): TGTGCCAGCAGCCAACTGGGACAGGGGACAGATACGCAGTATTTT. Amino acids: CASSQLGQGTDTQYF.

The CDR3 spells CASSLGTGGALNYGYTF. The CDR3 nucleotides read TGTGCCAGCAGCCTGGGGACAGGGGGCGCCTTAAACTATGGCTACACCTTC. The chain carries TRBV7-9 and TRBJ1-2; 12 nucleotides agree with TRBD1. Germline assignment: CDR1 SEHNR and CDR2 FQNEAQ (reference sequence). The CDR3 is 17 residues long. Trimming removed 5 bases from V and 2 bases from J; junction bases left unmatched: 9.

The chain carries TRBV11-2 and TRBJ1-1, with D maybe TRBD1 (5 bases). Germline V gives CDR1 SGHAT, CDR2 FQNNGV. The CDR3 consists of 16 residues. Trimming took off 0 bases at V and 1 base at J, with 12 bases between the two ends. The CDR3 DNA reads TGTGCCAGCAGCTTAGAATTTGGGGCGAAGAACACTGAAGCTTTCTTT. This gives the protein CASSLEFGAKNTEAFF.

This chain links TRBV10-3 with TRBJ1-1; TRBD1 might be the D (5 bases). Trimming cost V 0 bases and J 9 bases, with 11 bases left between them. In germline, CDR1 is ENHRY, CDR2 SYGVKD. This CDR3 contains 13 residues. CDR3 nucleotides: TGTGCCATCAGTGAGTCAGGACAAAGGAAAGCTTTCTTT. Amino acid sequence: CAISESGQRKAFF.

This clone appeared a single time. The chain couples TRBV3-1 (or the pseudogene TRBV3-2) to TRBJ2-5, with 8 bases matching TRBD2. Germline lookup yields CDR1 LGHDT and CDR2 YNNKEL (reference sequence). Trimming took 1 base from V and 5 from J; bases not matched to a gene: 9. The CDR3 covers 16 residues. The chain's CDR3 is CASSQASGGPEETQYF. The CDR3 DNA reads TGTGCCAGCAGCCAAGCGTCGGGGGGGCCAGAGGAGACCCAGTACTTC.

The gene calls are TRBV2 and TRBJ1-3; D unresolved. Germline CDR1 is SNHLY and CDR2 is FYNNEI. V dropped 3 bases and J dropped 3 bases, with 15 bases sitting between them. CDR3 length: 16 residues. CDR3: CASSDLVPSLGNTIYF. CDR3 nucleotide sequence: TGTGCCAGCAGTGATCTAGTTCCGTCGCTTGGAAACACCATATATTTT.

In its sample, this clone was seen once. The chain carries TRBV29-1 and TRBJ2-7, with D unclear. Germline CDR1 reads SQVTM; CDR2 reads ANQGSEA. This CDR3 is built from 13 residues. V was pared by 1 base and J by 7 bases, with 14 bases between. The CDR3 sequence is CSVEAPFSSEQYF. CDR3 sequence (DNA): TGCAGCGTTGAAGCCCCCTTTTCGAGTGAGCAGTACTTC.

V usage is TRBV23-1 and J usage is TRBJ1-1; TRBD1 aligns across 8 bases. TRBV23-1 is placed among ORFs of uncertain function. V gave up 4 bases and J gave up 3 bases; unmatched junction bases: 7. The CDR3 runs 15 residues. The CDR3 reads CASSPRTGRDTEAFF. CDR3 DNA: TGCGCCAGCAGTCCGCGGACAGGGAGGGACACTGAAGCTTTCTTT.

The rearrangement uses TRBV19 and TRBJ2-5, with TRBD1 matching over 8 bases. With 3 bases clipped from V and 1 base from J, the junction kept 7 bases outside the gene matches. The germline V gene has CDR1 LNHDA and CDR2 SQIVND (reference sequence). This CDR3 is built from 16 residues. CDR3 in amino acids: CASSIVPGQGQETQYF. The CDR3 DNA sequence: TGTGCCAGTAGTATCGTCCCCGGACAGGGCCAAGAGACCCAGTACTTC.

V gene TRBV7-2 combines with J gene TRBJ2-1, with 8 bases fitting TRBD1. The CDR3 has 13 residues. Losses at the gene ends were 10 bases for V and 5 bases for J; bases not matched to a gene: 7. CDR1 and CDR2 (germline): SGHTA, FQGNSA. Here the CDR3 reads CANSDRANNEQFF. CDR3 nucleotides: TGTGCCAACTCGGACAGGGCTAACAATGAGCAGTTCTTC.

This chain connects TRBV6-2 or TRBV6-3 to TRBJ1-4; perhaps TRBD1 as D (5 bases). Trimming took 2 bases from V and 5 from J, leaving 15 bases between them. This CDR3 spans 16 amino acids. CDR1 and CDR2 from the germline V gene are MNHEY and SVGEGT. In DNA, the CDR3 is TGTGCCAGCAGTTACGTGGGACTCCTAAGGAATGAAAAACTGTTTTTT. Translation: CASSYVGLLRNEKLFF.

This chain joins TRBV5-1 and TRBJ2-1, with TRBD1 matching 7 bases. The CDR3 contains 15 residues. The trim removed 2 bases at V and 6 bases at J, leaving 8 bases unmatched. Germline CDR1 and CDR2: SGHRS and YFSETQ. The chain's CDR3 is CASSLLNHRGNEQFF. CDR3 nucleotide sequence: TGCGCCAGCAGCTTACTAAACCACAGGGGCAATGAGCAGTTCTTC.

The J gene is TRBJ2-3, the V gene TRBV6-1; 9 bases are shared with TRBD2. Germline V gene sequence: CDR1 MNHNS, CDR2 SASEGT. V was clipped by 3 bases and J by 2 bases; unmatched bases: 3. This CDR3 contains 15 residues. For the CDR3, the DNA is TGTGCCAGCAGTGATATAGCGGGAGTCACAGATACGCAGTATTTT. Amino acid sequence: CASSDIAGVTDTQYF.

V and J are TRBV7-8 and TRBJ2-7, with 8 bases fitting TRBD1. Per germline, CDR1 SGHVS and CDR2 FQNEAQ. The CDR3 is made up of 15 amino acids. After removal of 5 bases from V and 2 bases from J, the junction contained 8 bases not matched to a gene. CDR3 protein: CASSKGQGLPYEQYF. CDR3 in DNA: TGTGCCAGCAGCAAAGGACAGGGCCTTCCCTACGAGCAGTACTTC.